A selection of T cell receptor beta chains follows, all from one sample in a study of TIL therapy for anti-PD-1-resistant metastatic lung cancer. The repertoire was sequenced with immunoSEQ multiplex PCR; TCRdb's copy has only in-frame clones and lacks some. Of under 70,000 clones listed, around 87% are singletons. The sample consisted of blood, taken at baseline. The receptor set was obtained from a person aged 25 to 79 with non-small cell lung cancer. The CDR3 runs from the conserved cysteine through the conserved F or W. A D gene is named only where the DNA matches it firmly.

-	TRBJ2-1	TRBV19	TGTGCCAGTAGTATGATCCCTAGCAGCAATGAGCAGTTCTTC	CASSMIPSSNEQFF
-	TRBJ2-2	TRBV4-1	TGCGCCAGCAGCCAAGGACGGCTACCGAACACCGGGGAGCTGTTTTTT	CASSQGRLPNTGELFF
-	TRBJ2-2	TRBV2	TGTGCCAGCAGGGACTACGTCACCGGGGAGCTGTTTTTT	CASRDYVTGELFF
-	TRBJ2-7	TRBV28	TGTGCCAGCAGCCCCACTAGTATCGAGCAGTACTTC	CASSPTSIEQYF
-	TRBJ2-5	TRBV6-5	TGTGCCAGCAGGGGCCGGCACCAAGAGACCCAGTACTTC	CASRGRHQETQYF
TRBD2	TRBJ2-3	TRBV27	TGTGCCAGCAGTTTACTCGGCGGGAGGACAGATACGCAGTATTTT	CASSLLGGRTDTQYF
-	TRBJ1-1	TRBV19	TGTGCCAGTAGTATAGGGGTACAGGGTTACACTGAAGCTTTCTTT	CASSIGVQGYTEAFF
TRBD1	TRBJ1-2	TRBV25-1	TGTGCCAGCAGTGGCCGGACAGGGTGGGCCGGGGGCTACACCTTC	CASSGRTGWAGGYTF
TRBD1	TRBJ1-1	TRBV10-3	TGTGCCATCAGTGACTCGACAGGGTTGAACACTGAAGCTTTCTTT	CAISDSTGLNTEAFF
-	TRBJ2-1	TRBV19	TGTGCCAGTAGTAAGCCGAGACTAACCTACAATGAGCAGTTCTTC	CASSKPRLTYNEQFF
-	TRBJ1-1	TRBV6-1	TGTGCCAGCAGTGATCTGGGGGGTTGGACTGAAGCTTTCTTT	CASSDLGGWTEAFF